Presented here are 7 T cell receptor beta chains from one specimen sequenced in a study of T cell repertoires in cytomegalovirus infection. TCRdb re-called the reads with MiXCR, one entry per CDR3 protein. The sample carries fewer than 950,000 distinct CDR3 sequences, roughly 33% recorded once. The antigens for these receptors are not known. The source material was cultured CD8+ T cells from PBMCs, sampled from culture after CMV antigen stimulation. The source is a human donor in good health (CMV status not recorded). Some clones in this sample may be carry-over from other donors' samples.

The CDR3 spells CASSLIKGTYEQYV. The CDR3 DNA is TGTGCCAGCAGTTTAATCAAGGGAACCTACGAGCAGTACGTC. This chain connects TRBV12-3 or TRBV12-4 to TRBJ2-7; D remains unclear. The V end lost 2 bases, the J end lost 2 bases, and 10 bases lay between the germline ends. The CDR3 totals 14 residues.

This clonotype was seen a handful of times. The V and J genes are TRBV25-1 and TRBJ2-7; no clear D gene. This CDR3 has 13 residues. Germline lookup yields CDR1 MGHDK and CDR2 SYGVNS. The V and J ends lost 3 bases and 2 bases respectively, with 8 bases between them. CDR3 sequence (DNA): TGTGCCAGCAGTGACGCAAATACCTACGAGCAGTACGTC. Its translation: CASSDANTYEQYV.

There are a few counts of this clonotype. The chain employs TRBV7-8 and TRBJ2-7; 9 bases are a match to TRBD2. Germline trimming cut 4 bases from V and 0 bases from J; bases unmatched to any gene: 7. The CDR3 contains 16 residues. CDR1 and CDR2 from the germline V gene are SGHVS and FQNEAQ. CDR3 nucleotide sequence: TGTGCCAGCAGCTCTCCTAGCGGGGTGAGCTCCTACGAGCAGTACGTC. Protein product: CASSSPSGVSSYEQYV.

This clonotype turned up a few times. The chain is built from TRBV7-9 and TRBJ1-1; D is perhaps TRBD1 (6 bases). The CDR3 has 16 residues. With 5 bases removed from V and 0 bases from J, the gap between germline ends came to 16 bases. Germline values: CDR1 SEHNR, CDR2 FQNEAQ (reference sequence). The DNA for the CDR3 is TGTGCCAGCAGCACCAGGACAGACCCTTTGAACACTGAAGCTTTCTTT. This encodes CASSTRTDPLNTEAFF.

The gene calls are TRBV6-2 or TRBV6-3 and TRBJ2-1; tentative D call: TRBD1 (5 bases). Germline loops: CDR1 MNHEY, CDR2 SVGEGT. With 6 bases removed from V and 5 bases from J, the gap between germline ends came to 11 bases. The CDR3 length is 13 residues. CDR3 in amino acids: CASSPDIDNEQFF. The DNA of the CDR3 is TGTGCCAGCAGCCCGGACATTGACAATGAGCAGTTCTTC.

The chain has TRBV2 and TRBJ1-2, with unresolved D. The CDR3 has 13 amino acids. Germline V gene sequence: CDR1 SNHLY, CDR2 FYNNEI. Between the trimmed V and J ends, which lost 4 bases and 2 bases, there was a span of 8 bases. The CDR3 sequence is CASSVPGNYGYTF. The CDR3 DNA reads TGTGCCAGCAGTGTCCCAGGAAACTATGGCTACACCTTC. Based on the CDR3 plus reference TRBV2 and TRBJ1-2, the full variable domain is EPEVTQTPSHQVTQMGQEVILRCVPISNHLYFYWYRQILGQKVEFLVSFYNNEISEKSEIFDDQFSVERPDGSNFTLKIRSTKLEDSAMYFCASSVPGNYGYTFGSGTRLTVV.

This chain joins TRBV19 and TRBJ2-1; D is possibly TRBD1 (5 bases). The CDR3 consists of 13 residues. Trimming left V 1 base short and J 6 bases short, with 7 bases between. CDR1 is LNHDA and CDR2 is SQIVND in the germline V gene (reference sequence). The CDR3 loop reads CASSIAGFNEQFF. The DNA of the CDR3 is TGTGCCAGTAGTATAGCAGGGTTCAATGAGCAGTTCTTC.